This entry describes one T cell receptor beta chain. Its antigen is unknown. Sequencing used immunoSEQ multiplex PCR; TCRdb keeps in-frame clones, though not all of them. Here the sample spans over 850,000 clones, around 82% being singletons. Donors comprised healthy HIV-negative adults lacking recent acute infections or vaccinations. These data are taken from a study of shared clonotypes between healthy human individuals. Study-level background: Per donor, three plates held CD4 naive cells, three held CD4 memory, two held CD8 naive and one held CD8 memory. Study results and limitations: Enrolling few donors narrowed the genetic and exposure-history diversity that was represented.

The material sequenced was memory CD4+ T cells from PBMCs. Subset in this sample: CD45RA-negative fraction. This sequence originates from a man aged 18 to 30 in good health. Some clones in this sample may be carry-over from other donors' samples.

The CDR3 sequence is CASSYSLSGINNEQFF. For the CDR3, the DNA is TGTGCCAGCAGTTACTCCCTAAGCGGCATCAACAATGAGCAGTTCTTC. The J gene is TRBJ2-1, the V gene TRBV6-5; TRBD2 is a possible D gene (5 bases). Trimming removed 0 bases at V and 5 bases at J, with 14 bases between. Per germline, CDR1 MNHEY and CDR2 SVGAGI. This CDR3 spans 16 amino acids.